This T cell receptor (beta chain) was identified in a study of T cell responses to AZD1222 COVID-19 vaccine. Notes on the study in general: Clonal diversity may have been underestimated, and the donors were mostly white British, with more females than males.

The length of the CDR3 is 15 residues. CDR1 is SGDLS and CDR2 is YYNGEE in the germline V gene. V dropped 4 bases and J dropped 0 bases, with 12 bases sitting between them. A note on this clone: Its antigen is currently unknown.

Here immunoSEQ multiplex PCR was the method, and the copy in TCRdb shows in-frame clones only, minus some. The table shows 85,000 to 130,000 clones, with around nine tenths occurring only once. The rearrangement links TRBV9 to TRBJ2-3, with D maybe TRBD1 (6 bases). The sample in question was peripheral blood, obtained on day 0 of AZD1222 vaccination. The TCR originated in an adult in good health. CDR3 nucleotides: TGTGCCAGCAGCCAGGGGACATCTAGCACAGATACGCAGTATTTT. Translated: CASSQGTSSTDTQYF.